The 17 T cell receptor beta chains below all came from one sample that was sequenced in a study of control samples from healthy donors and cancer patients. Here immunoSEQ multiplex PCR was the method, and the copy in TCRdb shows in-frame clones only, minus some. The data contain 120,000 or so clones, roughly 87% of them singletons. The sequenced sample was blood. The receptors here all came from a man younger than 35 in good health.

CDR3 amino acids: CASSLGLAGGIGEQYF. The CDR3 bases are TGCGCCAGCAGCTTGGGACTAGCGGGAGGTATAGGTGAGCAGTACTTC. The chain carries TRBV5-1 and TRBJ2-7; 13 bases align to TRBD2. Trimming took 0 bases from V and 7 from J; bases not matched to a gene: 7. This CDR3 is 16 amino acids long. CDR1 and CDR2 (germline): SGHRS, YFSETQ.

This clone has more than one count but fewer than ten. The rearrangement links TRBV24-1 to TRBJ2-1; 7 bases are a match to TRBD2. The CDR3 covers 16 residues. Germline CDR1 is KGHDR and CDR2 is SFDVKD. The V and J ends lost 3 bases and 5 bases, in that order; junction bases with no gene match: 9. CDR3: CATSDGSGGKDNEQFF. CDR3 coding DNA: TGTGCCACCAGTGATGGGTCGGGAGGTAAAGACAATGAGCAGTTCTTC.

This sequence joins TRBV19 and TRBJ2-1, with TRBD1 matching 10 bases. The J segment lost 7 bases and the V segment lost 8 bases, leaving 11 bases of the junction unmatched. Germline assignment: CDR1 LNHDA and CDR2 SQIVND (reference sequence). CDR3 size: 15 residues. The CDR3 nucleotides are TGTGCCAGTGTAGACAGGGGGCTTACAAGGAATGAGCAGTTCTTC. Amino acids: CASVDRGLTRNEQFF.

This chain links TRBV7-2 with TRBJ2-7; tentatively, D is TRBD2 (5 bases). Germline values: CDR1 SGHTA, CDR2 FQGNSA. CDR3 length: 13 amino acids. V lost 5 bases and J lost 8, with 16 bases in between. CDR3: CASSPISAGKQYF. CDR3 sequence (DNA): TGTGCCAGCAGCCCGATATCGGCGGGCAAGCAGTACTTC.

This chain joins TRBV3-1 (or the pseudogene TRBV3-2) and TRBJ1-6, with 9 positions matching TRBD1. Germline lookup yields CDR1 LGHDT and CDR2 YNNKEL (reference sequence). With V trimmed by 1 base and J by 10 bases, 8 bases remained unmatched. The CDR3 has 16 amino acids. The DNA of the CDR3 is TGTGCCAGCAGCCAAGTATACAGGGGGCTCAAATCACCCCTCCACTTT. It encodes CASSQVYRGLKSPLHF.

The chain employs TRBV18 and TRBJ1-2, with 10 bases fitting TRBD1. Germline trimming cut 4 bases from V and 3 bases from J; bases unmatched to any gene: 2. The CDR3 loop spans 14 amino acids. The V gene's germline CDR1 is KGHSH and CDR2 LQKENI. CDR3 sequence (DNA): TGTGCCAGCTCACGGGACAGGGGAGACTATGGCTACACCTTC. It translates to CASSRDRGDYGYTF.

The CDR3 spells CASSFFTGGNTEAFF. CDR3 DNA sequence: TGTGCCAGCAGCTTCTTTACAGGGGGGAACACTGAAGCTTTCTTT. This chain uses TRBV5-4 with TRBJ1-1, with 8 bases lining up with TRBD1. CDR3 size: 15 residues. Germline CDR1 SGHNT, CDR2 YYREEE (reference sequence). The V gene end was trimmed by 2 bases and the J gene end by 1 base; junction bases not matched to a gene: 4.

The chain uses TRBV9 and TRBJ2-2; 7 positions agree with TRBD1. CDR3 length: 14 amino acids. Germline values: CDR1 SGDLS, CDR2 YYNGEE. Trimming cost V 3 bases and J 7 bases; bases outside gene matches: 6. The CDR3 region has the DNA TGTGCCAGCAGCGAGAGGGGGACAGACGGGGAGCTGTTTTTT. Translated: CASSERGTDGELFF. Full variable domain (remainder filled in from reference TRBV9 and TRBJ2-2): DSGVTQTPKHLITATGQRVTLRCSPRSGDLSVYWYQQSLDQGLQFLIQYYNGEERAKGNILERFSAQQFPDLHSELNLSSLELGDSALYFCASSERGTDGELFFGEGSRLTVL.

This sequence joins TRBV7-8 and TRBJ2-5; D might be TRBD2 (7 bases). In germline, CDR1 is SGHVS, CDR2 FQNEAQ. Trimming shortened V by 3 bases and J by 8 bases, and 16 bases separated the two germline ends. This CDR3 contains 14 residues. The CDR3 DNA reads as TGTGCCAGCAGCTTTGGCGGGGAGGGGGTCACCCAGTACTTC. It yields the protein CASSFGGEGVTQYF.

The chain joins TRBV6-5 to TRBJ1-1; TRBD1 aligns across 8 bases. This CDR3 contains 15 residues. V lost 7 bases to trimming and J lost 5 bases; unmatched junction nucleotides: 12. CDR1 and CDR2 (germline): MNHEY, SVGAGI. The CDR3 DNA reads TGTGCCAGCAATAGATTTAAGGACAGGGAGACTGAAGCTTTCTTT. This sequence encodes CASNRFKDRETEAFF.

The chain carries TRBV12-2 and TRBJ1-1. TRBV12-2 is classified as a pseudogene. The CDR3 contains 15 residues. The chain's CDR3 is CASRFLWQGGTEAFF. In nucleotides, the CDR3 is TGTGCAAGTCGCTTTTTGTGGCAGGGAGGGACTGAAGCTTTCTTT.

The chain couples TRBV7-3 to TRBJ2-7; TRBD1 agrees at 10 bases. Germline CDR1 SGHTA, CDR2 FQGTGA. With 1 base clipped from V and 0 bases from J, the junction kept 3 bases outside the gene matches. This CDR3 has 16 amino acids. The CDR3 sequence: CASSLIGTGVSYEQYF. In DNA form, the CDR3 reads TGTGCCAGCAGCTTAATCGGGACAGGGGTCTCCTACGAGCAGTACTTC.

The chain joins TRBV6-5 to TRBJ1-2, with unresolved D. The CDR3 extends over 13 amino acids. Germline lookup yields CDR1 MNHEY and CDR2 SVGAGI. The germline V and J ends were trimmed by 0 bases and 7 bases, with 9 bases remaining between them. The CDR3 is CASSYSRMSGYTF. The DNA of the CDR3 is TGTGCCAGCAGTTACTCTCGAATGAGTGGCTACACCTTC.

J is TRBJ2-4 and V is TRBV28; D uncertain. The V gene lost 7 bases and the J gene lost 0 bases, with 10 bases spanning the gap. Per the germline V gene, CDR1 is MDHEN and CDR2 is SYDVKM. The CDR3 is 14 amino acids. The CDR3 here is CASIGRIAKNIQYF. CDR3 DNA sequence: TGTGCCAGCATAGGACGGATAGCCAAAAACATTCAGTACTTC.

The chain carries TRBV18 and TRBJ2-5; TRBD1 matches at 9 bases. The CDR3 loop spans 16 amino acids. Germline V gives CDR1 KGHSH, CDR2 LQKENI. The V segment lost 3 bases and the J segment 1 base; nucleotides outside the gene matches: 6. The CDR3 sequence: CASSPPGQGSQETQYF. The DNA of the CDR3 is TGTGCCAGCTCACCTCCCGGACAGGGGAGCCAAGAGACCCAGTACTTC.

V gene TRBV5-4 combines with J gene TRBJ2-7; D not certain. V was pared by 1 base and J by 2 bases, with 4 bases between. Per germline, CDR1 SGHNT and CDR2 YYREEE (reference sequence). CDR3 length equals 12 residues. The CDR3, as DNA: TGTGCCAGCAGCTTGTTCGCCTACGAGCAGTACTTC. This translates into CASSLFAYEQYF.

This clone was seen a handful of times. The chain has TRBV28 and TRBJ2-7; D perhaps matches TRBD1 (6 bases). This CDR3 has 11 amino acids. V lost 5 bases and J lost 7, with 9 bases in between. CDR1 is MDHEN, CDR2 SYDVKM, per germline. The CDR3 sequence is CASSVTGEQYF. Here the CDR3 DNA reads TGTGCCAGCAGTGTGACAGGAGAGCAGTACTTC. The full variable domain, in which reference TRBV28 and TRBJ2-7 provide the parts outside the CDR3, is DVKVTQSSRYLVKRTGEKVFLECVQDMDHENMFWYRQDPGLGLRLIYFSYDVKMKEKGDIPEGYSVSREKKERFSLILESASTNQTSMYLCASSVTGEQYFGPGTRLTVT.